This T cell receptor beta chain was recorded in a study of blood T cell repertoires in COVID-19. Study at large: COVID-19 samples from acute and convalescent phases originated in the United States, Italy and Spain. PBMCs, B-cell-depleted T cells, or T cells were the source of the cDNA or gDNA that made up the material.

Methods used by the authors: Amplification of reference gene primers provided the estimated nucleated cell counts. Data came from immunoSEQ multiplex PCR; TCRdb stores just in-frame clones and leaves some out. The D gene and trimming were derived from the DNA, and the V and J assignments and clone size from that table. The data contain over 25,000 clones, roughly 87% of them singletons. The sample was peripheral blood. The sequence derives from a woman aged 55-70 years with active COVID-19.

The CDR3 region has the DNA TGCGCCAGCAGCAGCTACGGACAGGGGTTCTCCGGGGAGCTGTTTTTT. Translating it yields CASSSYGQGFSGELFF. The chain carries TRBV5-1 and TRBJ2-2; 9 bases are shared with TRBD1. The CDR3 has 16 amino acids. The germline CDR1 and CDR2 sequences are SGHRS and YFSETQ. Losses at the gene ends were 4 bases for V and 6 bases for J; bases not matched to a gene: 10.